The clone carrying this T cell receptor beta chain occurred many times. As to time point: sample taken at primary tumor resection. Whole RNA was taken from tumor, nontumor lung or frozen PBMC; it was then sequenced unsorted. 55 to 80 TRACERx patients with early, untreated non-small cell lung cancer donated samples. These data are taken from a study of spatial heterogeneity in lung cancer. The wider study: Sequence detection consistently recorded a greater number of beta-chain than alpha-chain sequences.

The study tagged each TCR cDNA molecule with a unique molecular identifier. TCRdb re-called the 5' RACE reads through MiXCR, storing one row per CDR3 protein. The data contain roughly 70,000 distinct CDR3 sequences, about an eighth of them singletons. From germline, CDR1 is MNHNS and CDR2 SASEGT. The V and J ends lost 10 bases and 2 bases, in that order; junction bases with no gene match: 9. This CDR3 contains 14 residues. The V and J genes are TRBV6-1 and TRBJ2-5; 8 bases are a match to TRBD1. The sample here was PBMCs, taken at surgery. The clonotype comes from a male donor with early-stage non-small cell lung cancer. Here the CDR3 DNA reads TGTGCCACTCCGACAGGGGACGTGCAAGAGACCCAGTACTTC. Protein sequence: CATPTGDVQETQYF.